These 27 T cell receptor beta chains share one sample of origin, sequenced in a study of CD8 T cells in Susac syndrome. Reverse transcription of roughly 0.5 to 1 ug RNA was carried out with random hexamers. TCRdb recomputed calls from the immunoSEQ multiplex PCR reads with MiXCR, one row per CDR3 protein. The sample holds 100,000 to 150,000 distinct CDR3 sequences, just under 95% seen once. Sequencing was performed on CD8+ T cells from PBMCs. These receptors were taken from a human donor with Susac syndrome.

The chain couples TRBV7-3 to TRBJ2-3; 7 bases map to TRBD2. Germline V CDR1 and CDR2: SGHTA, FQGTGA. CDR3 length: 15 residues. V dropped 4 bases and J dropped 2; count of bases not matched to a gene: 6. In DNA form, the CDR3 reads TGTGCCAGCAGCTGGGGGGGACGGATCACAGATACGCAGTATTTT. Its protein is CASSWGGRITDTQYF. Complete variable domain (other parts from reference TRBV7-3 and TRBJ2-3): GAGVSQTPSNKVTEKGKYVELRCDPISGHTALYWYRQSLGQGPEFLIYFQGTGAADDSGLPNDRFFAVRPEGSVSTLKIQRTERGDSAVYLCASSWGGRITDTQYFGPGTRLTVL.

The chain couples TRBV12-3 or TRBV12-4 to TRBJ1-5; 7 nucleotides align to TRBD1. This CDR3 is built from 16 residues. The trim removed 7 bases at V and 0 bases at J, leaving 9 bases unmatched. This CDR3 reads CASTGDSRYSNQPQHF. CDR3 in DNA: TGTGCCAGCACCGGGGACAGCCGTTATAGCAATCAGCCCCAGCATTTT.

This chain joins TRBV19 and TRBJ2-3; 10 bases fit TRBD2. The CDR3 runs 15 residues. Germline-derived CDR1 and CDR2 are LNHDA and SQIVND (reference sequence). J gave up 2 bases and V 7 bases, and 6 bases lay outside the gene matches. CDR3 coding DNA: TGTGCCAGTAAATCCCTAGCGGGGGACACAGATACGCAGTATTTT. This sequence encodes CASKSLAGDTDTQYF. The full variable domain, in which reference TRBV19 and TRBJ2-3 provide the parts outside the CDR3, is DGGITQSPKYLFRKEGQNVTLSCEQNLNHDAMYWYRQDPGQGLRLIYYSQIVNDFQKGDIAEGYSVSREKKESFPLTVTSAQKNPTAFYLCASKSLAGDTDTQYFGPGTRLTVL.

The chain uses TRBV30 and TRBJ2-5; 9 bases fit TRBD2. This CDR3 comprises 15 residues. Germline V gene sequence: CDR1 GTSNPN, CDR2 SVGIG (reference sequence). The trim removed 0 bases at V and 2 bases at J, leaving 4 bases unmatched. CDR3 nucleotides: TGTGCCTGGAGTGTAGGAGCGGGAGGTCAAGAGACCCAGTACTTC. Translation gives CAWSVGAGGQETQYF.

The chain links TRBV9 to TRBJ2-1; D perhaps matches TRBD1 (5 bases). Trimming shortened V by 2 bases and J by 8 bases, and 11 bases separated the two germline ends. Per the germline V gene, CDR1 is SGDLS and CDR2 is YYNGEE. CDR3 length: 13 amino acids. The CDR3: CASSVFQGHEQFF. In DNA, the CDR3 is TGTGCCAGCAGCGTCTTCCAGGGCCATGAGCAGTTCTTC.

The gene calls are TRBV30 and TRBJ2-4; no firm D call. The CDR3 extends over 12 amino acids. CDR1 is GTSNPN and CDR2 is SVGIG in the germline V gene (reference sequence). Trimming removed 2 bases at V and 9 bases at J, with 11 bases between. In DNA form, the CDR3 reads TGTGCCTGGAGTTTCGCCAGAGGCATTCAGTACTTC. As protein: CAWSFARGIQYF.

Written as DNA, the CDR3 is TGTGCCAGCAGCTTAGAGGTTGGGCAGAACAATGAGCAGTTCTTC. The encoded protein is CASSLEVGQNNEQFF. The chain joins TRBV11-1 to TRBJ2-1; D unresolved. The CDR3 spans 15 residues. The V end lost 1 base, the J end lost 5 bases, and 12 bases lay between the germline ends. Per the germline V gene, CDR1 is SGHAT and CDR2 is FQDESV (reference sequence).

The chain recombines TRBV29-1 with TRBJ2-1; 7 nucleotides align to TRBD2. This CDR3 has 14 residues. The junction had 10 bases not matched to a gene; V was cut back by 2 bases and J by 9 bases. CDR1 SQVTM and CDR2 ANQGSEA come from the germline V gene. The CDR3 region is CSVETSDLRGEQFF. In DNA, the CDR3 is TGCAGCGTTGAAACTAGCGACTTACGGGGTGAGCAGTTCTTC.

The CDR3 is CSASGTEPNYGYTF. Written as DNA, the CDR3 is TGCAGTGCTAGCGGGACAGAGCCTAACTATGGCTACACCTTC. V gene TRBV20-1 combines with J gene TRBJ1-2, with 7 positions matching TRBD1. The junction had 4 bases not matched to a gene; V was cut back by 3 bases and J by 0 bases. CDR3 size: 14 residues. The germline gives CDR1 DFQATT, CDR2 SNEGSKA (reference sequence).

V usage is TRBV27 and J usage is TRBJ2-3, with 9 bases lining up with TRBD2. Trimming at V came to 10 bases and at J to 5 bases, leaving 13 bases not matched to a gene. The CDR3 runs 15 residues. Germline CDR1 MNHEY, CDR2 SMNVEV (reference sequence). The CDR3 coding sequence is TGTGCCACCAGACCGGGCGGGGGGGCCGAAGATACGCAGTATTTT. Its translation is CATRPGGGAEDTQYF.

The chain carries TRBV7-9 and TRBJ2-7, with a possible D match to TRBD2 (6 bases). Germline V lookup: CDR1 SEHNR, CDR2 FQNEAQ (reference sequence). V was cut by 4 bases and J by 3 bases, with 13 bases left in between. CDR3 length: 14 amino acids. CDR3 loop: CASSSRDGGYEQYF. The DNA for the CDR3 is TGTGCCAGCAGCTCAAGGGACGGGGGCTACGAGCAGTACTTC. Supplemented by reference TRBV7-9 and TRBJ2-7, the full variable domain reads DTGVSQNPRHKITKRGQNVTFRCDPISEHNRLYWYRQTLGQGPEFLTYFQNEAQLEKSRLLSDRFSAERPKGSFSTLEIQRTEQGDSAMYLCASSSRDGGYEQYFGPGTRLTVT.

This clonotype was picked up one time. The CDR3 nucleotides read TGTGCCAGCAGCGTAGCTTCGGGGACAGGGGACGGCTACACCTTC. It codes for CASSVASGTGDGYTF. The chain employs TRBV9 and TRBJ1-2, with 10 bases that match TRBD1. The CDR3 sequence is 15 residues long. V was clipped by 0 bases and J by 8 bases; unmatched bases: 7. Germline CDR1 is SGDLS and CDR2 is YYNGEE.

The chain carries TRBV27 and TRBJ2-6; the D is unclear. The CDR3 is 14 residues long. CDR1 is MNHEY and CDR2 is SMNVEV in the germline V gene (reference sequence). V was trimmed by 1 base and J by 1 base, leaving 2 bases between them. The DNA of the CDR3 is TGTGCCAGCAGTTTATGGTCTGGGGCCAACGTCCTGACTTTC. Translating gives CASSLWSGANVLTF.

V and J are TRBV24-1 and TRBJ2-1; TRBD2 matches at 11 bases. Trimming removed 3 bases from V and 7 bases from J; junction bases left unmatched: 7. CDR3 length equals 16 residues. Per germline, CDR1 KGHDR and CDR2 SFDVKD. The CDR3 bases are TGTGCCACCAGTGATGCCACTAGCGGGAGAGTTAATGAGCAGTTCTTC. Translated: CATSDATSGRVNEQFF.

The V call is TRBV10-3, the J call TRBJ1-6; weak D call: TRBD1 (5 bases). CDR3 length equals 14 residues. Trimming left V 3 bases short and J 8 bases short, with 11 bases between. Germline-derived CDR1 and CDR2 are ENHRY and SYGVKD. The CDR3 reads CAISEGIGDSPLHF. CDR3 nucleotides: TGTGCCATCAGTGAAGGGATAGGGGATTCACCCCTCCACTTT.

The rearrangement links TRBV5-1 to TRBJ2-2; D unclear. This CDR3 has 14 amino acids. V was shortened by 2 bases and J by 0 bases, with 5 bases between the two germline ends. The germline gives CDR1 SGHRS, CDR2 YFSETQ. The CDR3 bases are TGCGCCAGCAGCTTAGACTCGAACACCGGGGAGCTGTTTTTT. Protein sequence: CASSLDSNTGELFF.

The chain carries TRBV30 and TRBJ2-7; D tentatively reads TRBD1 or TRBD2 (5 bases each). Trimming pared 0 bases from V and 3 bases from J, leaving 24 bases between. This CDR3 has 18 residues. CDR1 and CDR2 from the germline V gene are GTSNPN and SVGIG (reference sequence). The CDR3: CAWSVSSRGRRFLYEQYF. CDR3 in DNA: TGTGCCTGGAGTGTAAGTTCCCGGGGCCGGCGATTCCTCTACGAGCAGTACTTC.

The chain is built from TRBV12-3 or TRBV12-4 and TRBJ1-1; 11 bases align to TRBD1. The CDR3 loop spans 18 amino acids. V lost 4 bases, J lost 1 base, and 11 bases stayed unmatched. This CDR3 reads CASSSDRGHSIGNTEAFF. The CDR3 DNA follows: TGTGCCAGCAGTTCGGACAGGGGGCATAGTATCGGGAACACTGAAGCTTTCTTT.

The rearrangement links TRBV19 to TRBJ1-1, with D unclear. The germline V and J ends were trimmed by 8 bases and 6 bases, with 13 bases remaining between them. The CDR3 sequence is 12 residues long. CDR1 is LNHDA and CDR2 is SQIVND in the germline V gene (reference sequence). The CDR3 sequence is CASQLGGSEAFF. In nucleotides, the CDR3 is TGTGCCAGTCAGCTGGGTGGATCTGAAGCTTTCTTT. The variable domain in full, completed from reference TRBV19 and TRBJ1-1, reads DGGITQSPKYLFRKEGQNVTLSCEQNLNHDAMYWYRQDPGQGLRLIYYSQIVNDFQKGDIAEGYSVSREKKESFPLTVTSAQKNPTAFYLCASQLGGSEAFFGQGTRLTVV.

The chain joins TRBV10-3 to TRBJ2-7, with D tentatively TRBD1 (6 bases). Germline V gene sequence: CDR1 ENHRY, CDR2 SYGVKD. V lost 2 bases and J lost 2, with 10 bases in between. This CDR3 is built from 14 residues. CDR3 sequence (DNA): TGTGCCATCAGTGAGCCGGACAGCCCCTACGAGCAGTACTTC. Translated: CAISEPDSPYEQYF.

The chain has TRBV12-3 or TRBV12-4 and TRBJ1-1; D call uncertain. This CDR3 is 15 amino acids long. V was pared by 5 bases and J by 4 bases, with 17 bases between. In DNA form, the CDR3 reads TGTGCCAGCAGTCCGTGGGCACCCCTCGGCACTGAAGCTTTCTTT. Translated, it gives CASSPWAPLGTEAFF.

The DNA for the CDR3 is TGCAGTGACAGAGTGGCAGGGAACTACAATGAGCAGTTCTTC. Translation gives CSDRVAGNYNEQFF. This rearrangement joins TRBV20-1 to TRBJ2-1; D might be TRBD1 (5 bases). Trimming cost V 7 bases and J 3 bases, with 16 bases left between them. Per germline, CDR1 DFQATT and CDR2 SNEGSKA (reference sequence). The CDR3 has 14 residues.

The chain couples TRBV4-2 to TRBJ2-3; D call uncertain. Germline CDR1 LGHNA, CDR2 YNFKEQ. The CDR3 consists of 14 residues. V lost 0 bases and J lost 3, with 7 bases in between. CDR3 in DNA: TGTGCCAGCAGCCAAGAGGTCGGGACAGATACGCAGTATTTT. Protein: CASSQEVGTDTQYF.

This clonotype was counted once. The genes are TRBV7-3 and TRBJ2-3; unclear D gene. V lost 4 bases, J lost 6 bases, and 14 bases lay in between. Germline V lookup: CDR1 SGHTA, CDR2 FQGTGA. The CDR3 extends over 14 amino acids. The CDR3 is CASSSPSLGDTQYF. CDR3 nucleotide sequence: TGTGCCAGCAGCTCCCCCAGTTTAGGGGATACGCAGTATTTT.

The CDR3 reads CAWNNGGRPKGSEQYF. In DNA form, the CDR3 reads TGTGCCTGGAATAATGGAGGGAGACCTAAGGGGAGCGAGCAGTACTTC. This chain joins TRBV30 and TRBJ2-7; D is possibly TRBD2 (6 bases). Germline lookup yields CDR1 GTSNPN and CDR2 SVGIG (reference sequence). The germline V and J ends were trimmed by 4 bases and 6 bases, with 25 bases remaining between them. The CDR3 loop spans 16 amino acids.

The V call is TRBV5-6, the J call TRBJ1-1; 8 bases map to TRBD1. V gave up 2 bases and J gave up 3 bases; unmatched junction bases: 6. This CDR3 comprises 15 residues. Germline-derived CDR1 and CDR2 are SGHDT and YYEEEE. CDR3: CASSFTGQGYTEAFF. Written as DNA, the CDR3 is TGTGCCAGCAGCTTCACAGGACAGGGATACACTGAAGCTTTCTTT.

The chain recombines TRBV5-1 with TRBJ2-7; unclear D gene. V was clipped by 4 bases and J by 5 bases, with 10 bases between them. CDR1 is SGHRS and CDR2 is YFSETQ in the germline V gene. This CDR3 is built from 12 residues. CDR3 amino acids: CASSNKYDEQYF. The CDR3 DNA reads TGCGCCAGCAGCAACAAATACGACGAGCAGTACTTC.